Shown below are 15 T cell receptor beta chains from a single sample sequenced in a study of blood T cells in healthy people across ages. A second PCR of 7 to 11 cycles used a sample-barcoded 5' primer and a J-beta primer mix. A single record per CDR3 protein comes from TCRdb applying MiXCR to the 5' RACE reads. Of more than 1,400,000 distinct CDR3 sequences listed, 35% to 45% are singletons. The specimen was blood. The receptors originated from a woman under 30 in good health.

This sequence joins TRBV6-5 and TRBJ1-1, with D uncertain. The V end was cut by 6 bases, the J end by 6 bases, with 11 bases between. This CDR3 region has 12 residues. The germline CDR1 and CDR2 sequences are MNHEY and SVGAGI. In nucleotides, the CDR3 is TGTGCCAGCAGACCAGGCGGCTCTGAAGCTTTCTTT. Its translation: CASRPGGSEAFF.

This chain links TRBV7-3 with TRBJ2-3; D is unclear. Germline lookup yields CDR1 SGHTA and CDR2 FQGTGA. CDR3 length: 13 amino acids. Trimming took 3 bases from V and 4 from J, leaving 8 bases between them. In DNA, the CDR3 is TGTGCCAGCAGCTTGAGGAAGGCAGATACGCAGTATTTT. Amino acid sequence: CASSLRKADTQYF.

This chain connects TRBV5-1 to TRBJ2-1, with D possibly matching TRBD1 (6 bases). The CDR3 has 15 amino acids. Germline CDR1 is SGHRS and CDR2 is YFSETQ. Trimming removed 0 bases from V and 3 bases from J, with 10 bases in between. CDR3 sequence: CASSLGTANYNEQFF. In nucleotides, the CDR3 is TGCGCCAGCAGCTTGGGGACAGCGAACTACAATGAGCAGTTCTTC.

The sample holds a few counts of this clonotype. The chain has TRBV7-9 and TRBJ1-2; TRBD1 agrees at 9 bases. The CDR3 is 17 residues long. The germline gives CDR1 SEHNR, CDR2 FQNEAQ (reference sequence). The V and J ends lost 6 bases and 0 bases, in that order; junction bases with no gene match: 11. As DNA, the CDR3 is TGTGCCAGCAGGCCGGGGACAGGGATGTTCCCTAACTATGGCTACACCTTC. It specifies CASRPGTGMFPNYGYTF.

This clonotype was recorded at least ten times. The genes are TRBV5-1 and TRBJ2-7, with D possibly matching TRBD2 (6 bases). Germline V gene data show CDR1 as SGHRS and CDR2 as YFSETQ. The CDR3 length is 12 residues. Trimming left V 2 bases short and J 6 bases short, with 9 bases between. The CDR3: CASSFGGPEQYF. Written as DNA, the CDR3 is TGCGCCAGCAGCTTCGGGGGTCCCGAGCAGTACTTC.

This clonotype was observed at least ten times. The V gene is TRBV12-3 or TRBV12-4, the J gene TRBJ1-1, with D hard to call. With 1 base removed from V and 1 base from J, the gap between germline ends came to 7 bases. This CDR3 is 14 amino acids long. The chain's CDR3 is CASSLVAGNTEAFF. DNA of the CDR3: TGTGCCAGCAGTTTAGTTGCAGGGAACACTGAAGCTTTCTTT.

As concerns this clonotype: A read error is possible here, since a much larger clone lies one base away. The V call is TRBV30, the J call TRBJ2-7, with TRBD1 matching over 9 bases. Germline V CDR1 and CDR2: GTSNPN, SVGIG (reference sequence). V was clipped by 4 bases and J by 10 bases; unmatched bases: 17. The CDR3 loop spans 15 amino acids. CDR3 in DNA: TGTGCCTGGACGGAGGATACAGGGGGCCAAGGTACTCAGTACTTC. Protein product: CAWTEDTGGQGTQYF. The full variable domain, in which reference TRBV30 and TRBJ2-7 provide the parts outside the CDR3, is SQTIHQWPATLVQPVGSPLSLECTVEGTSNPNLYWYRQAAGRGLQLLFYSVGIGQISSEVPQNLSASRPQDRQFILSSKKLLLSDSGFYLCAWTEDTGGQGTQYFGPGTRLTVT.

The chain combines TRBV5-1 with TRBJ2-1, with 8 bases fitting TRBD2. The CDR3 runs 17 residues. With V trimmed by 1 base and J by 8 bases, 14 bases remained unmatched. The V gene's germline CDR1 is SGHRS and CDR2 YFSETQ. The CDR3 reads CASSLKRAGEVVDEQFF. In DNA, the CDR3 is TGCGCCAGCAGCTTGAAACGAGCGGGAGAGGTGGTGGATGAGCAGTTCTTC.

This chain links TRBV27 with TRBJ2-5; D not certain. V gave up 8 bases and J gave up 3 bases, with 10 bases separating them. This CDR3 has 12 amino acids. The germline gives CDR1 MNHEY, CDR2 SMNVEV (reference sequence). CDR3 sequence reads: CASQSREETQYF. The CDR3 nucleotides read TGTGCCAGCCAGAGTCGAGAAGAGACCCAGTACTTC.

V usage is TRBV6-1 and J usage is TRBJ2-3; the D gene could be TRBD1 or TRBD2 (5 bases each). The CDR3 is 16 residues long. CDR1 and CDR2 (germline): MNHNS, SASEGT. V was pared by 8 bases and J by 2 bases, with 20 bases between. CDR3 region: CASAGRDPLSTDTQYF. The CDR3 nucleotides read TGTGCCAGCGCTGGCCGGGACCCGCTTTCCACAGATACGCAGTATTTT.

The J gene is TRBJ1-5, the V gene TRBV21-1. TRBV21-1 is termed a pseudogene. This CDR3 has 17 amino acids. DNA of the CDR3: TGTGCCAGCGAAATACTAGGGGACCCGTCGGCCAATCAGCCCCAGCATTTT. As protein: CASEILGDPSANQPQHF.

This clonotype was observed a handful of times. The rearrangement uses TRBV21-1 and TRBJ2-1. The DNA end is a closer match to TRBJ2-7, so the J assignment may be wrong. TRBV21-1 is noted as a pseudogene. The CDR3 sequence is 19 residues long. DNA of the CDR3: TGTGCCAGCAGCTCGGCCGTAGACCTTTACTCCGTTTCCTACAATGAGCAGTACTTC. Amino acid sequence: CASSSAVDLYSVSYNEQYF.

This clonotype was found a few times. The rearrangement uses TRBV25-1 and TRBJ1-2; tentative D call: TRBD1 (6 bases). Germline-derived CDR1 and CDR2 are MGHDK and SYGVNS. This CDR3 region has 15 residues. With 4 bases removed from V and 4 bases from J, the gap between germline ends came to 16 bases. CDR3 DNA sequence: TGTGCCAGCAGTGGCCCCGGGACACAACCCTATGGCTACACCTTC. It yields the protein CASSGPGTQPYGYTF.

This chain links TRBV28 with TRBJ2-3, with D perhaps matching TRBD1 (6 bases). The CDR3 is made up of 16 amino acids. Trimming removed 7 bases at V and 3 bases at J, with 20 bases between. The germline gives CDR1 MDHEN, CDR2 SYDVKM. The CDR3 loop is CASNFRGRLQTDTQYF. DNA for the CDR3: TGTGCCAGCAATTTCAGGGGCCGACTCCAGACAGATACGCAGTATTTT. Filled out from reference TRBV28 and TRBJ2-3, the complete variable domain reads DVKVTQSSRYLVKRTGEKVFLECVQDMDHENMFWYRQDPGLGLRLIYFSYDVKMKEKGDIPEGYSVSREKKERFSLILESASTNQTSMYLCASNFRGRLQTDTQYFGPGTRLTVL.

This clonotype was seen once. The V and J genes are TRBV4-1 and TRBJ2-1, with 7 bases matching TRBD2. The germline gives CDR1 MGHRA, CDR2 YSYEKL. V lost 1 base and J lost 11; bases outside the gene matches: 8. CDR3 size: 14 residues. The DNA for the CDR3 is TGCGCCAGCAGCCAAGTACAGCGGGGTGAGCAGCAGTTCTTC. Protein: CASSQVQRGEQQFF.